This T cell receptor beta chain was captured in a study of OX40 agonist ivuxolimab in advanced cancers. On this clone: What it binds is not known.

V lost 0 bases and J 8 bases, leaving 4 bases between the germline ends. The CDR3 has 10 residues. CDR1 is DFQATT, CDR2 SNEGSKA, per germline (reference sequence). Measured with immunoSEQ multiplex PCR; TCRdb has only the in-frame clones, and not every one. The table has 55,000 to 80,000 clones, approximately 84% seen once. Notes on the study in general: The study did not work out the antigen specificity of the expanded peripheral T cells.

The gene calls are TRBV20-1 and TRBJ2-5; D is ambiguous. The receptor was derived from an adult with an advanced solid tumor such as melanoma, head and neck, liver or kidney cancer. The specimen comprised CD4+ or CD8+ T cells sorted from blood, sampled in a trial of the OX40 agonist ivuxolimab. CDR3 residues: CSARDDTQYF. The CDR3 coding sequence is TGCAGTGCTAGAGACGACACCCAGTACTTC.